This T cell receptor beta chain was documented in a study of cytomegalovirus exposure and HLA in healthy donors. The wider study: An early data release held around 80 million unique TCRs from HLA-typed donors.

Germline CDR1 LNHDA, CDR2 SQIVND (reference sequence). The V end was cut by 8 bases, the J end by 4 bases, with 20 bases between. This CDR3 has 15 residues. Use of 60 Vbeta and 13 Jbeta primers characterized the PCR. In the original processing: Counted up in a later analysis, unique TCR beta chains came to some 72 million, with around 9.9 million shared. The table came from immunoSEQ multiplex PCR; TCRdb's copy has only in-frame clones and leaves some out. V and J calls and clone size are as listed in that table; D and trimming were resolved from the DNA. Among more than 110,000 clones listed, 60% to 80% were seen once. In the case of this clone: Its specificity is not known.

Notes on the study in general: Segments of the TCR beta V type were, in most cases, productive about 90% or about 30% of the time in an earlier analysis.

Although they were nominally healthy when sampled, donors likely had unrecorded immune exposures. The source is a male donor in good health and CMV-seronegative. V usage is TRBV19 and J usage is TRBJ1-2, with unresolved D. Source material: PBMCs. For the CDR3, the DNA is TGTGCCAGTCGGAATGCGGCTTACCTCTCCTATGGCTACACCTTC. This sequence encodes CASRNAAYLSYGYTF. Full variable domain (outside the CDR3, taken from reference TRBV19 and TRBJ1-2): DGGITQSPKYLFRKEGQNVTLSCEQNLNHDAMYWYRQDPGQGLRLIYYSQIVNDFQKGDIAEGYSVSREKKESFPLTVTSAQKNPTAFYLCASRNAAYLSYGYTFGSGTRLTVV.